This entry features one T cell receptor beta chain sequence. Profiling relied on immunoSEQ multiplex PCR, and the TCRdb table lists in-frame clones only, not all of them. The data hold fewer than 850,000 clones, with around 91% observed a single time. The entry originates in a study of shared clonotypes between healthy human individuals. The CDR3 has 18 residues. The V gene's germline CDR1 is MNHEY and CDR2 SMNVEV (reference sequence). V shed 5 bases and J shed 2 bases, with 22 bases lying between them. Sequences were obtained from memory CD8+ T cells from PBMCs. The subset here: CD45RO+ cells pooled with CCR7-negative TemRA cells. The receptor's source is a man between 18 and 35 years old in good health. Some clones in this sample may be carry-over from other donors' samples. V usage is TRBV27 and J usage is TRBJ2-4; D may be TRBD1 or TRBD2 (6 bases each). The CDR3 sequence: CASSKSAGQGFTKNIQYF. The CDR3 DNA is TGTGCCAGCAGTAAGTCGGCGGGGCAGGGGTTTACCAAAAACATTCAGTACTTC.